The 22 T cell receptor beta chains below all came from one sample that was sequenced in a study of blood T cell repertoires in COVID-19. Only in-frame clones appear in the TCRdb table, and some are missing; sequencing was by immunoSEQ multiplex PCR. The sample consists of about 52,000 clones, about four fifths of them appearing once. Specimen: peripheral blood. These TCRs come from a man aged 70 or older with active COVID-19.

The genes are TRBV6-5 and TRBJ2-7; 8 bases match TRBD2. Trimming removed 4 bases from V and 0 bases from J; junction bases left unmatched: 5. The germline CDR1 and CDR2 sequences are MNHEY and SVGAGI. The CDR3 has 15 residues. The CDR3, as DNA: TGTGCCAGCAGTTTAGTAGCGGGGTCCTCCTACGAGCAGTACTTC. Its translation: CASSLVAGSSYEQYF.

The chain carries TRBV7-9 and TRBJ2-7; TRBD1 agrees at 11 bases. The CDR3 sequence is 16 residues long. Germline V gene lookup returns CDR1 SEHNR and CDR2 FQNEAQ (reference sequence). The V gene end was trimmed by 1 base and the J gene end by 7 bases; junction bases not matched to a gene: 9. The CDR3 reads CASSLGVGTGGGEQYF. Here the CDR3 DNA reads TGTGCCAGCAGCTTAGGGGTCGGGACAGGGGGTGGAGAGCAGTACTTC.

This rearrangement joins TRBV19 to TRBJ2-5, with TRBD1 matching 7 bases. This CDR3 region has 13 residues. J gave up 5 bases and V 4 bases, and 4 bases lay outside the gene matches. The germline V gene encodes CDR1 LNHDA and CDR2 SQIVND (reference sequence). CDR3 amino acids: CASSKGARETQYF. CDR3 in DNA: TGTGCCAGTAGTAAGGGGGCGCGGGAGACCCAGTACTTC.

The V call is TRBV28, the J call TRBJ2-7, with a possible D match to TRBD2 (7 bases). The V end was cut by 4 bases, the J end by 4 bases, with 14 bases between. CDR1 MDHEN and CDR2 SYDVKM come from the germline V gene. This CDR3 region has 14 residues. The CDR3 reads CASSSSEGGYEQYF. CDR3 DNA: TGTGCCAGCAGTTCTTCTGAGGGGGGGTACGAGCAGTACTTC. Complete variable domain (other parts from reference TRBV28 and TRBJ2-7): DVKVTQSSRYLVKRTGEKVFLECVQDMDHENMFWYRQDPGLGLRLIYFSYDVKMKEKGDIPEGYSVSREKKERFSLILESASTNQTSMYLCASSSSEGGYEQYFGPGTRLTVT.

This clone was recorded once. The chain joins TRBV5-6 to TRBJ2-3; 10 positions match TRBD1. The CDR3 is 14 residues long. Germline assignment: CDR1 SGHDT and CDR2 YYEEEE. V shed 3 bases, J shed 4 bases, and the junction held 2 bases outside the gene matches. Written as DNA, the CDR3 is TGTGCCAGCAGCTGGGGGACAGGGGCAGATACGCAGTATTTT. It is translated as CASSWGTGADTQYF.

The chain recombines TRBV30 with TRBJ1-3; no clear D. The V end was cut by 3 bases, the J end by 7 bases, with 16 bases between. Germline CDR1 and CDR2: GTSNPN and SVGIG (reference sequence). The CDR3 runs to 14 residues. The CDR3 sequence: CAWSGGLLRNTIYF. The CDR3 nucleotides are TGTGCCTGGAGCGGAGGTCTTCTCCGGAACACCATATATTTT.

The chain is built from TRBV3-1 (or the pseudogene TRBV3-2) and TRBJ1-4, with D unresolved. The V gene's germline CDR1 is LGHDT and CDR2 YNNKEL (reference sequence). Trimming cost V 1 base and J 7 bases, with 13 bases left between them. The CDR3 spans 15 residues. In nucleotides, the CDR3 is TGTGCCAGCAGCCAAGGAGCCGGGCGGGGTGAAAAACTGTTTTTT. Translating gives CASSQGAGRGEKLFF.

This clone was observed a handful of times. V is TRBV14 and J is TRBJ2-2; 9 bases are shared with TRBD2. The CDR3 runs 16 residues. From germline, CDR1 is SGHDN and CDR2 FVKESK. The V gene end was trimmed by 3 bases and the J gene end by 3 bases; junction bases not matched to a gene: 5. For the CDR3, the DNA is TGTGCCAGCAGCCAGTTGACTAGCGGTGACACCGGGGAGCTGTTTTTT. It is translated as CASSQLTSGDTGELFF.

This clone was counted a single time. The chain uses TRBV9 and TRBJ2-2, with 7 bases identical to TRBD1. CDR1 and CDR2 (germline): SGDLS, YYNGEE. J lost 0 bases, V lost 5 bases, and 4 bases had no gene match. This CDR3 contains 15 residues. The DNA for the CDR3 is TGTGCCAGCAGGAGGGACAGCTCGAACACCGGGGAGCTGTTTTTT. Its protein is CASRRDSSNTGELFF.

This clone was detected only a few times. V and J are TRBV5-1 and TRBJ2-5; D unclear. The CDR3 totals 13 residues. The V gene's germline CDR1 is SGHRS and CDR2 YFSETQ. V lost 0 bases, J lost 4 bases, and 7 bases lay in between. The CDR3 nucleotides read TGCGCCAGCAGCTTGGAAACTGGAGAGACCCAGTACTTC. Translating gives CASSLETGETQYF.

This clone occurred once. This sequence joins TRBV24-1 and TRBJ2-1, with TRBD1 identical over 10 bases. Trimming at V came to 2 bases and at J to 9 bases, leaving 6 bases not matched to a gene. The V gene's germline CDR1 is KGHDR and CDR2 SFDVKD. The CDR3 is made up of 15 amino acids. The CDR3 DNA follows: TGTGCCACCAGTGATTGGGGACAGGGGTCGGGTGAGCAGTTCTTC. It yields the protein CATSDWGQGSGEQFF.

The chain joins TRBV5-1 to TRBJ2-5, with D possibly being TRBD1 (7 bases). Trimming stripped 3 bases from V and 4 bases from J, with 13 bases between. The CDR3 has 14 residues. Looked up from germline, CDR1 is SGHRS and CDR2 is YFSETQ. CDR3 sequence (DNA): TGCGCCAGCAGCTACAGGCAGGGGGGAGAGACCCAGTACTTC. Its translation is CASSYRQGGETQYF.

The chain employs TRBV11-2 and TRBJ2-5; 12 positions match TRBD2. With V trimmed by 4 bases and J by 5 bases, 8 bases remained unmatched. The CDR3 is 16 residues long. Germline V gene data show CDR1 as SGHAT and CDR2 as FQNNGV. The CDR3 DNA follows: TGTGCCAGCAGCTCGCGACTAGCGGGGGTACTGGAGACCCAGTACTTC. Amino acid sequence: CASSSRLAGVLETQYF.

The rearrangement links TRBV6-6 to TRBJ2-2; a possible D gene is TRBD1 (5 bases). The ends were cut back, 6 bases at V and 4 bases at J, with 12 bases in the middle. CDR1 is MNHNY and CDR2 is SVGAGI in the germline V gene (reference sequence). CDR3 size: 14 residues. CDR3 protein: CASSPRRGTGELFF. CDR3 in DNA: TGTGCCAGCAGCCCCAGAAGGGGCACCGGGGAGCTGTTTTTT.

This sequence joins TRBV9 and TRBJ1-4, with TRBD1 as a possible D gene (5 bases). Germline CDR1 SGDLS, CDR2 YYNGEE. The V end was cut by 0 bases, the J end by 7 bases, with 22 bases between. CDR3 size: 18 residues. The CDR3 nucleotides read TGTGCCAGCAGCGTAGGCGCGGGATCCCTACGGGGGGGTGAAAAACTGTTTTTT. It yields the protein CASSVGAGSLRGGEKLFF.

The chain employs TRBV27 and TRBJ1-1; 10 positions match TRBD1. CDR3 length equals 21 residues. Looked up from germline, CDR1 is MNHEY and CDR2 is SMNVEV (reference sequence). Trimming at V came to 7 bases and at J to 0 bases, leaving 23 bases not matched to a gene. CDR3: CASTRRRTGGTSSQMNTEAFF. The CDR3 coding sequence is TGTGCCAGCACCCGGAGGAGGACAGGGGGAACGTCCAGCCAGATGAACACTGAAGCTTTCTTT.

By share of the sample, this clone is medium-sized. The rearrangement joins TRBV2 to TRBJ1-4; TRBD1 agrees at 8 bases. V was pared by 6 bases and J by 7 bases, with 7 bases of the junction left unmatched. This CDR3 spans 14 amino acids. Germline V gene lookup returns CDR1 SNHLY and CDR2 FYNNEI. The DNA for the CDR3 is TGTGCCAGCAGGGACAGGGTTGGGAGTGAAAAACTGTTTTTT. It encodes CASRDRVGSEKLFF.

The chain carries TRBV25-1 and TRBJ1-2; D perhaps matches TRBD1 (5 bases). The length of the CDR3 is 14 residues. Germline V gene lookup returns CDR1 MGHDK and CDR2 SYGVNS. Trimming removed 2 bases at V and 4 bases at J, with 11 bases between. The CDR3 DNA is TGTGCCAGCAGTGAAGGGGGGGAGGTCTATGGCTACACCTTC. It encodes CASSEGGEVYGYTF.

The chain employs TRBV30 and TRBJ2-2, with 8 bases identical to TRBD2. CDR1 is GTSNPN and CDR2 is SVGIG in the germline V gene (reference sequence). V shed 3 bases, J shed 2 bases, and the junction held 5 bases outside the gene matches. The CDR3 totals 15 residues. CDR3 in DNA: TGTGCCTGGAGACATAGCGGGGTAAACACCGGGGAGCTGTTTTTT. Translated, it gives CAWRHSGVNTGELFF.

The chain carries TRBV30 and TRBJ2-7; 7 nucleotides match TRBD1. Germline lookup yields CDR1 GTSNPN and CDR2 SVGIG (reference sequence). V lost 0 bases to trimming and J lost 6 bases; unmatched junction nucleotides: 8. This CDR3 contains 14 residues. The CDR3 DNA follows: TGTGCCTGGAGTGTACTAAGGGGGCGCCGCGAGCAGTACTTC. It codes for CAWSVLRGRREQYF. The whole variable domain, remainder taken from reference TRBV30 and TRBJ2-7, is SQTIHQWPATLVQPVGSPLSLECTVEGTSNPNLYWYRQAAGRGLQLLFYSVGIGQISSEVPQNLSASRPQDRQFILSSKKLLLSDSGFYLCAWSVLRGRREQYFGPGTRLTVT.

The chain carries TRBV18 and TRBJ1-2, with TRBD1 matching 12 bases. The V segment lost 0 bases and the J segment 6 bases; nucleotides outside the gene matches: 2. The CDR3 is made up of 15 amino acids. The germline V gene encodes CDR1 KGHSH and CDR2 LQKENI. The CDR3 reads CASSPPGQGANGYTF. CDR3 sequence (DNA): TGTGCCAGCTCACCACCGGGACAGGGGGCTAATGGCTACACCTTC.

This clone appeared a single time. The chain uses TRBV4-1 and TRBJ1-3; perhaps TRBD1 as D (6 bases). Germline CDR1 is MGHRA and CDR2 is YSYEKL. Trimming took off 0 bases at V and 2 bases at J, with 8 bases between the two ends. There are 15 residues in the CDR3. The CDR3 region has the DNA TGCGCCAGCAGCCAAGATTGGGGGCCTGGAAACACCATATATTTT. It is translated as CASSQDWGPGNTIYF.